What follows are 14 T cell receptor beta chains derived from one specimen sequenced in a study of graft-versus-host responses after intestinal transplantation. The repertoire was sequenced with immunoSEQ multiplex PCR; TCRdb's copy has only in-frame clones and lacks some. There are almost 70,000 clones in the sample; approximately 92% occur only once, and around 7.1% lies in the top ten. The starting material was bone marrow, obtained roughly 110 weeks after intestinal transplantation. Source of these receptors: a human patient who received an intestinal transplant, so some T cells may come from the graft donor.

This clone was picked up a small number of times. This sequence joins TRBV2 and TRBJ1-6; 7 bases line up with TRBD1. This CDR3 comprises 15 residues. V dropped 6 bases and J dropped 6; count of bases not matched to a gene: 8. Germline CDR1 SNHLY, CDR2 FYNNEI. For the CDR3, the DNA is TGTGCCAGCAGCCCTCGGACAGGTGGTAATTCACCCCTCCACTTT. Translation: CASSPRTGGNSPLHF.

V and J are TRBV6-1 and TRBJ1-2; D not certain. The CDR3 runs to 14 residues. V lost 4 bases to trimming and J lost 5 bases, with 14 bases between them. The germline V gene encodes CDR1 MNHNS and CDR2 SASEGT. The CDR3 bases are TGTGCCAGCAGTGGGTCGCACAGTCGTTATGGCTACACCTTC. Its translation is CASSGSHSRYGYTF.

The CDR3 nucleotides are TGTGCCTGGAGTAACCGAGGCTGGTGGGGTAGTCAGCCCCAGCATTTT. As protein: CAWSNRGWWGSQPQHF. This chain joins TRBV30 and TRBJ1-5; D unclear. This CDR3 has 16 amino acids. CDR1 and CDR2 from the germline V gene are GTSNPN and SVGIG (reference sequence). Trimming stripped 2 bases from V and 6 bases from J, with 20 bases between.

This chain links TRBV12-2 with TRBJ2-5; the tabulated D call, TRBD2, remains unverified against the DNA. TRBV12-2 is deemed a pseudogene. The CDR3 loop spans 15 amino acids. The DNA for the CDR3 is TGTGCCAGCACGCCTCCGGGAGGTGCCGGGGAGACCCAGTACTTC. Protein: CASTPPGGAGETQYF.

The genes are TRBV14 and TRBJ2-1; D uncertain. Germline-derived CDR1 and CDR2 are SGHDN and FVKESK. The CDR3 spans 14 residues. V was pared by 1 base and J by 12 bases, with 16 bases between. CDR3 nucleotides: TGTGCCAGCAGCCAAGTTGACCCGGCCTGGGGGCAGTTCTTC. It encodes CASSQVDPAWGQFF.

The CDR3 bases are TGTGCCAGCAGTGAAGGCCTCGCGGCGACCTTGGGCTATGGCTACACCTTC. Translated: CASSEGLAATLGYGYTF. This chain connects TRBV6-1 to TRBJ1-2; D remains unclear. Germline CDR1 and CDR2: MNHNS and SASEGT. The CDR3 totals 17 residues. Trimming shortened V by 1 base and J by 4 bases, and 19 bases separated the two germline ends.

The chain recombines TRBV6-5 with TRBJ2-7; the D gene is possibly TRBD1 (5 bases). V lost 5 bases and J lost 7, with 15 bases in between. The CDR3 totals 13 residues. Germline assignment: CDR1 MNHEY and CDR2 SVGAGI. The CDR3 region has the DNA TGTGCCAGCAGTGAATTCACAGGTTATGAGCAGTACTTC. This encodes CASSEFTGYEQYF.

The chain joins TRBV11-2 to TRBJ2-7; 8 bases agree with TRBD1. V shed 6 bases, J shed 2 bases, and the junction held 6 bases outside the gene matches. This CDR3 is built from 14 residues. Germline CDR1 SGHAT, CDR2 FQNNGV. The CDR3 DNA is TGTGCCAGCAGTTGGGACAGGACGACCTACGAGCAGTACTTC. Protein sequence: CASSWDRTTYEQYF.

This clone was counted once. The chain has TRBV6-5 and TRBJ1-4; TRBD1 agrees at 9 bases. The CDR3 is made up of 14 amino acids. Germline trimming cut 2 bases from V and 8 bases from J; bases unmatched to any gene: 3. The germline gives CDR1 MNHEY, CDR2 SVGAGI. This chain's CDR3 is CASSYGTGTEKLFF. CDR3 in DNA: TGTGCCAGCAGTTACGGGACAGGGACCGAAAAACTGTTTTTT.

The V gene is TRBV7-9, the J gene TRBJ2-7, with TRBD1 matching 10 bases. The CDR3 sequence is 14 residues long. V shed 4 bases and J 4 bases; nucleotides not matched to a gene: 4. The germline CDR1 and CDR2 sequences are SEHNR and FQNEAQ (reference sequence). This CDR3 reads CASSSDRGGYEQYF. The CDR3 DNA reads as TGTGCCAGCAGCTCGGACAGGGGGGGGTACGAGCAGTACTTC.

The chain links TRBV19 to TRBJ1-1, with D tentatively TRBD1 (6 bases). The CDR3 spans 13 residues. Germline V gene lookup returns CDR1 LNHDA and CDR2 SQIVND (reference sequence). V was pared by 5 bases and J by 8 bases, with 15 bases between. The CDR3 DNA reads TGTGCCAGTAGTCCCCGGGACACCCACGAAGCTTTCTTT. Its protein is CASSPRDTHEAFF.

The chain uses TRBV27 and TRBJ1-2, with 10 nucleotides matching TRBD1. CDR3 length: 14 residues. Germline values: CDR1 MNHEY, CDR2 SMNVEV (reference sequence). The V segment lost 5 bases and the J segment 4 bases; nucleotides outside the gene matches: 4. The CDR3 coding sequence is TGTGCCAGCAGTCGGGACAGGGGCGGCTATGGCTACACCTTC. It encodes CASSRDRGGYGYTF.

This chain links TRBV5-1 with TRBJ2-5; either TRBD1 or TRBD2 may fit D (5 bases each). Germline values: CDR1 SGHRS, CDR2 YFSETQ. The CDR3 has 14 residues. V gave up 0 bases and J gave up 5 bases, with 11 bases separating them. The CDR3 here is CASSLDRSGETQYF. The CDR3 DNA is TGCGCCAGCAGCTTGGACAGGTCGGGGGAGACCCAGTACTTC.

This chain uses TRBV7-3 with TRBJ2-7; D is ambiguous. Trimming left V 2 bases short and J 3 bases short, with 11 bases between. Germline V lookup: CDR1 SGHTA, CDR2 FQGTGA. CDR3 length equals 14 residues. Here the CDR3 reads CASSLDGPLYEQYF. The CDR3 nucleotides read TGTGCCAGCAGCTTAGATGGGCCTCTCTACGAGCAGTACTTC.